This T cell receptor (beta chain) was identified during a study of cytomegalovirus exposure and HLA in healthy donors. In the PCR, 60 Vbeta and 13 Jbeta primers were used. The method was immunoSEQ multiplex PCR; TCRdb's version includes in-frame clones alone and lacks a portion of them. Of fewer than 100,000 clones listed, 65% to 85% are singletons. This clone was observed once. The CDR3 loop spans 14 amino acids. Trimming removed 7 bases from V and 5 bases from J, with 12 bases in between. The germline CDR1 and CDR2 sequences are LNHDA and SQIVND (reference sequence). Sequences were obtained from PBMCs. This clonotype originated in a man aged 35 to 55 in good health and CMV-seronegative. The rearrangement uses TRBV19 and TRBJ1-6; TRBD1 is a possible D gene (5 bases). The CDR3 coding sequence is TGTGCCAGTAACAACCGGGGGAATAATTCACCCCTCCACTTT. This codes for CASNNRGNNSPLHF. Drawing the rest from reference TRBV19 and TRBJ1-6, the complete variable domain is DGGITQSPKYLFRKEGQNVTLSCEQNLNHDAMYWYRQDPGQGLRLIYYSQIVNDFQKGDIAEGYSVSREKKESFPLTVTSAQKNPTAFYLCASNNRGNNSPLHFGNGTRLTVT.